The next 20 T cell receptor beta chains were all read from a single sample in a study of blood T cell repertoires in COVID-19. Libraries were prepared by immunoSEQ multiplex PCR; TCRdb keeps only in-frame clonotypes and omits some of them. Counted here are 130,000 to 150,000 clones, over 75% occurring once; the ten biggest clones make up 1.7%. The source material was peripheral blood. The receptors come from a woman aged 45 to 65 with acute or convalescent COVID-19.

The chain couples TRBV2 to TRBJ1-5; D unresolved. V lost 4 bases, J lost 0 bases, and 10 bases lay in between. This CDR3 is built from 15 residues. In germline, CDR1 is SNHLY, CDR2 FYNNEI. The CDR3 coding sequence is TGTGCCAGCAGTGGTGGACTGAATAGCAATCAGCCCCAGCATTTT. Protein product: CASSGGLNSNQPQHF.

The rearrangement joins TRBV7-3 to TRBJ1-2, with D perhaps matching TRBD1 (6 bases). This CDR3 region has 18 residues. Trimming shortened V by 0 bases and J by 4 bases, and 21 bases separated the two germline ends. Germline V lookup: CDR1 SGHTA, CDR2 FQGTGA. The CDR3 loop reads CASSLTPNPGARGYGYTF. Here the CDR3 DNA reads TGTGCCAGCAGCTTAACGCCGAACCCAGGGGCACGAGGCTATGGCTACACCTTC. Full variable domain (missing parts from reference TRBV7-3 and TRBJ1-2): GAGVSQTPSNKVTEKGKYVELRCDPISGHTALYWYRQSLGQGPEFLIYFQGTGAADDSGLPNDRFFAVRPEGSVSTLKIQRTERGDSAVYLCASSLTPNPGARGYGYTFGSGTRLTVV.

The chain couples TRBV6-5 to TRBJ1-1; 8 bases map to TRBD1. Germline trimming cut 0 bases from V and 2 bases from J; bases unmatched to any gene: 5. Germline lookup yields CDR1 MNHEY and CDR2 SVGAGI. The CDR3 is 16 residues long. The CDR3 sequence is CASSYSGTGLNTEAFF. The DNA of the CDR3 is TGTGCCAGCAGTTACTCAGGGACAGGACTAAACACTGAAGCTTTCTTT.

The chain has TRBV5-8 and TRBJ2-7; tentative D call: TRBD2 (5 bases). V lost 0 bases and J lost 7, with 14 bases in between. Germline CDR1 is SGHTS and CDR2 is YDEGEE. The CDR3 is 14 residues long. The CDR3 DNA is TGTGCCAGCAGCTTGGAAGGGAGCTCGGGGGAGCAGTACTTC. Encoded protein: CASSLEGSSGEQYF. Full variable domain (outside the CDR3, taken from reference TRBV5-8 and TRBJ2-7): EAGVTQSPTHLIKTRGQQATLRCSPISGHTSVYWYQQALGLGLQFLLWYDEGEERNRGNFPPRFSGRQFPNYSSELNVNALELEDSALYLCASSLEGSSGEQYFGPGTRLTVT.

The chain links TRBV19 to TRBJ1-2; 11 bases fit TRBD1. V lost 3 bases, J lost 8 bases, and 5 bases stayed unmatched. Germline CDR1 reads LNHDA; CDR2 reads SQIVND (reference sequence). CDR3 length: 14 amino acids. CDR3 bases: TGTGCCAGTAGTATCCCAGGACAGGGGGCCGGCTACACCTTC. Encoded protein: CASSIPGQGAGYTF. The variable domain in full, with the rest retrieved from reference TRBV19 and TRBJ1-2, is DGGITQSPKYLFRKEGQNVTLSCEQNLNHDAMYWYRQDPGQGLRLIYYSQIVNDFQKGDIAEGYSVSREKKESFPLTVTSAQKNPTAFYLCASSIPGQGAGYTFGSGTRLTVV.

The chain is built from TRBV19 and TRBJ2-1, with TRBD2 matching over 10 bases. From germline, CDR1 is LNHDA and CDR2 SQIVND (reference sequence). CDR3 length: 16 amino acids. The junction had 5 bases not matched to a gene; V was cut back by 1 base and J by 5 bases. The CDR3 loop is CASSIGRTSGDNEQFF. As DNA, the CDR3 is TGTGCCAGTAGTATAGGCAGGACTAGCGGCGACAATGAGCAGTTCTTC.

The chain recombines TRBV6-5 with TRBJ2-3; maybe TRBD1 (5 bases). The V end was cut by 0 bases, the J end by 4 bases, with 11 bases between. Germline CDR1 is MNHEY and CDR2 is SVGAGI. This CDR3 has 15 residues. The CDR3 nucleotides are TGTGCCAGCAGTTACTCGGCCAGGGTGGCAGATACGCAGTATTTT. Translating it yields CASSYSARVADTQYF.

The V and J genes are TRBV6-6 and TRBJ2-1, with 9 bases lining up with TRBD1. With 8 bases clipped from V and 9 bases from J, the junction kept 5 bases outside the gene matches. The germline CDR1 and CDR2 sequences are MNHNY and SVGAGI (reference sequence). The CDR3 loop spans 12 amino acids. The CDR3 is CASRQGGSEQFF. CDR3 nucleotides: TGTGCCAGCCGACAGGGGGGTAGTGAGCAGTTCTTC.

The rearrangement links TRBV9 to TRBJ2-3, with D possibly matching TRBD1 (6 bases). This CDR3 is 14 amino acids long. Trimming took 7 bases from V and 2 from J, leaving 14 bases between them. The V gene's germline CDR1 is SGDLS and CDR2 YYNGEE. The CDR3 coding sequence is TGTGCCAGCGGGGACAAGACCATCACAGATACGCAGTATTTT. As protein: CASGDKTITDTQYF.

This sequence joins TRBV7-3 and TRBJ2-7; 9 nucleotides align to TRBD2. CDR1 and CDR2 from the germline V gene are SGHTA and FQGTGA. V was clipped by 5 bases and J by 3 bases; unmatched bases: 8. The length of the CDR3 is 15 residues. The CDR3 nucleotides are TGTGCCAGCAGCCGGGGGGGACTAGCCGACTACGAGCAGTACTTC. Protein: CASSRGGLADYEQYF.

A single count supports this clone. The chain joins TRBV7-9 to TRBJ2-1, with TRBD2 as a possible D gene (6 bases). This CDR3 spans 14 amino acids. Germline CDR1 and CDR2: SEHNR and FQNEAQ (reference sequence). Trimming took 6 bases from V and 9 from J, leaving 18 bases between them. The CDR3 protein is CASRRDPSGGEQFF. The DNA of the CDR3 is TGTGCCAGCAGGAGGGACCCCTCCGGGGGTGAGCAGTTCTTC.

Here the CDR3 DNA reads TGCGCCAGCAGCCCGGGACTAGCGGGAGTGCATGAGCAGTTCTTC. This gives the protein CASSPGLAGVHEQFF. This chain connects TRBV5-1 to TRBJ2-1; 14 positions agree with TRBD2. Germline loops: CDR1 SGHRS, CDR2 YFSETQ. J gave up 8 bases and V 4 bases, and 5 bases lay outside the gene matches. The CDR3 covers 15 residues.

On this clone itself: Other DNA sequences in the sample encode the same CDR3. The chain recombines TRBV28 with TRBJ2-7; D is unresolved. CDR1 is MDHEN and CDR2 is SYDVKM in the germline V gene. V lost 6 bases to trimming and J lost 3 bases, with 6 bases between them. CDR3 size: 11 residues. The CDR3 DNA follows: TGTGCCAGCAGCCCCTACTACGAGCAGTACTTC. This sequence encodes CASSPYYEQYF.

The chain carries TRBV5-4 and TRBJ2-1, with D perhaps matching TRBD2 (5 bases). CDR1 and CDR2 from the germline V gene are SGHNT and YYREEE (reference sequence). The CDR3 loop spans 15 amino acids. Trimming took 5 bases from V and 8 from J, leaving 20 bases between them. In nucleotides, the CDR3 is TGTGCCAGCAGTCCTCCGGCTAGCCAGCGAGATGAGCAGTTCTTC. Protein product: CASSPPASQRDEQFF.

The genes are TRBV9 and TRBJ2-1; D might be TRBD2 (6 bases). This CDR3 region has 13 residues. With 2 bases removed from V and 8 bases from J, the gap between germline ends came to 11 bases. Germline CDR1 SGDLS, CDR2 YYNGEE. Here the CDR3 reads CASSVGGGHEQFF. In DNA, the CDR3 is TGTGCCAGCAGCGTGGGGGGAGGCCATGAGCAGTTCTTC.

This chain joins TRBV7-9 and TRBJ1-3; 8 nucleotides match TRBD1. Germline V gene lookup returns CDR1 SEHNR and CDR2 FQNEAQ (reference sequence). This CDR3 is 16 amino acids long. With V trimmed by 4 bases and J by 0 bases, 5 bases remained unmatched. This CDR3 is CASSWGQVLSGNTIYF. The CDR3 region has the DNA TGTGCCAGCAGCTGGGGACAGGTCCTCTCTGGAAACACCATATATTTT.

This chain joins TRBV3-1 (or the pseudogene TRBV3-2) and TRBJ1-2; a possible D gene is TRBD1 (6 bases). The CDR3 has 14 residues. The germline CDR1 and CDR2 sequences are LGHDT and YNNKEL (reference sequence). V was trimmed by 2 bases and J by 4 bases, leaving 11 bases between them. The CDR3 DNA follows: TGTGCCAGCAGCCAACAGGGGACGGGCTATGGCTACACCTTC. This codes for CASSQQGTGYGYTF.

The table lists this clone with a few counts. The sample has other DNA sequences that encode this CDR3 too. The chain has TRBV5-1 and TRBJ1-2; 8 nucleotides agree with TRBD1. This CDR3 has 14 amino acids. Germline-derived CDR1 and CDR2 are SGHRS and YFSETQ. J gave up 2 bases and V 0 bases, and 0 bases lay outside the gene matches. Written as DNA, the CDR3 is TGCGCCAGCAGCTTGGGGACAGGGAACTATGGCTACACCTTC. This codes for CASSLGTGNYGYTF.

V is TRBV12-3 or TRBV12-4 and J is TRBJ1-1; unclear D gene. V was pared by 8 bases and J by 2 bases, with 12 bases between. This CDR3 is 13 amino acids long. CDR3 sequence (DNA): TGTGCCAGCGCCTCCGCGGGTAACACTGAAGCTTTCTTT. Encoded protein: CASASAGNTEAFF.

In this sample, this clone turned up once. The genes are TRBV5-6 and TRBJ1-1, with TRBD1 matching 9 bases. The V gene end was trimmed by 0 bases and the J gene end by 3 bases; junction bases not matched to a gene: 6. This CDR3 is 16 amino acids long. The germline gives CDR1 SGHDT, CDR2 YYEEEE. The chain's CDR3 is CASSLDFGTGYTEAFF. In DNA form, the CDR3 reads TGTGCCAGCAGCTTGGACTTTGGGACAGGGTACACTGAAGCTTTCTTT. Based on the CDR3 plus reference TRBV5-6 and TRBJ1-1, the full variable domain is DAGVTQSPTHLIKTRGQQVTLRCSPKSGHDTVSWYQQALGQGPQFIFQYYEEEERQRGNFPDRFSGHQFPNYSSELNVNALLLGDSALYLCASSLDFGTGYTEAFFGQGTRLTVV.